One and the same sample provided the 14 T cell receptor beta chains below, sequenced in a study of patients and donors after allogeneic stem cell transplantation. A single record per CDR3 protein comes from TCRdb applying MiXCR to the RT-PCR reads. Of about 960,000 distinct CDR3 sequences in the sample, about a sixth were seen once. The specimen was blood, either unsorted or a sorted T cell fraction (not recorded which). The receptors were gathered from a human donor who was either an allogeneic HSCT recipient or a stem cell or donor lymphocyte infusion donor (not recorded which). It is not recorded whose cells these are; they may come from a transplant donor.

V usage is TRBV4-1 and J usage is TRBJ2-1, with 9 bases identical to TRBD2. CDR1 MGHRA and CDR2 YSYEKL come from the germline V gene. Losses at the gene ends were 3 bases for V and 6 bases for J; bases not matched to a gene: 3. The CDR3 has 14 residues. The CDR3 is CASSQREGRNEQFF. The CDR3, as DNA: TGCGCCAGCAGCCAGCGGGAGGGCCGCAATGAGCAGTTCTTC.

The chain has TRBV4-2 and TRBJ2-1, with TRBD2 matching over 7 bases. The junction had 5 bases not matched to a gene; V was cut back by 4 bases and J by 5 bases. Germline V gene sequence: CDR1 LGHNA, CDR2 YNFKEQ. The CDR3 is made up of 14 amino acids. Written as DNA, the CDR3 is TGTGCCAGCAGCCCATCCGCGGGGGACAATGAGCAGTTCTTC. It encodes CASSPSAGDNEQFF.

This clonotype turned up a few times. V usage is TRBV19 and J usage is TRBJ1-2; 12 nucleotides align to TRBD1. Germline-derived CDR1 and CDR2 are LNHDA and SQIVND (reference sequence). V lost 4 bases to trimming and J lost 7 bases; unmatched junction nucleotides: 10. This CDR3 has 16 residues. The CDR3 DNA follows: TGTGCCAGTAGTAGGACCGGGACAGGGGGCTCTTTTGGCTACACCTTC. Translating gives CASSRTGTGGSFGYTF.

The chain employs TRBV29-1 and TRBJ2-2; 10 bases are a match to TRBD2. Germline trimming cut 7 bases from V and 3 bases from J; bases unmatched to any gene: 14. The CDR3 is made up of 17 amino acids. The germline CDR1 and CDR2 sequences are SQVTM and ANQGSEA. CDR3 coding DNA: TGCAGCGCCCACGCCAGAGCTAGCGGGAGTGACACCGGGGAGCTGTTTTTT. This gives the protein CSAHARASGSDTGELFF.

The chain recombines TRBV5-1 with TRBJ2-2; D is perhaps TRBD1 (6 bases). With 3 bases removed from V and 2 bases from J, the gap between germline ends came to 11 bases. CDR3 length: 15 residues. Germline V gives CDR1 SGHRS, CDR2 YFSETQ. CDR3 loop: CASSSDRFNTGELFF. Here the CDR3 DNA reads TGCGCCAGCAGCTCGGACAGATTCAACACCGGGGAGCTGTTTTTT.

At least ten counts were recorded for this clonotype. The CDR3 here is CASSFGLAGGPDTQYF. DNA of the CDR3: TGTGCCAGCAGCTTCGGACTAGCGGGGGGGCCGGATACGCAGTATTTT. This chain uses TRBV7-9 with TRBJ2-3; TRBD2 matches at 15 bases. The CDR3 is 16 residues long. Germline trimming cut 3 bases from V and 6 bases from J; bases unmatched to any gene: 4. CDR1 is SEHNR, CDR2 FQNEAQ, per germline (reference sequence).

This clonotype was picked up many times. V and J are TRBV10-3 and TRBJ2-7; D possibly corresponds to TRBD2 (6 bases). The CDR3 is 16 residues long. V was cut by 2 bases and J by 0 bases, with 14 bases left in between. The germline gives CDR1 ENHRY, CDR2 SYGVKD. DNA of the CDR3: TGTGCCATCAGTGAGACGGGGACTCGTAACTCCTACGAGCAGTACTTC. It yields the protein CAISETGTRNSYEQYF.

The chain combines TRBV4-2 with TRBJ2-7, with a tentative D call TRBD2 (6 bases). The CDR3 extends over 15 amino acids. Deletions cut 4 bases from V and 1 base from J, with 14 bases between. The germline gives CDR1 LGHNA, CDR2 YNFKEQ. DNA for the CDR3: TGTGCCAGCAGCCCCCTATCGGGGGTATCCTACGAGCAGTACTTC. It yields the protein CASSPLSGVSYEQYF.

This clonotype has a handful of counts. V and J are TRBV6-1 and TRBJ1-4; unclear D gene. V lost 7 bases and J lost 7, with 19 bases in between. This CDR3 is 15 amino acids long. CDR1 is MNHNS and CDR2 is SASEGT in the germline V gene. CDR3 region: CASTSAARKPEKLFF. The DNA for the CDR3 is TGTGCCAGCACGTCCGCAGCGCGCAAACCTGAAAAACTGTTTTTT.

In its sample, this clonotype was seen a few times. The J gene is TRBJ1-1, the V gene TRBV6-2 or TRBV6-3; no definite D call. Trimming shortened V by 7 bases and J by 0 bases, and 9 bases separated the two germline ends. This CDR3 comprises 13 residues. Germline lookup yields CDR1 MNHEY and CDR2 SVGEGT. CDR3: CASKSQMNTEAFF. CDR3 in DNA: TGTGCCAGCAAATCACAAATGAACACTGAAGCTTTCTTT.

V and J are TRBV24-1 and TRBJ1-5; 12 nucleotides align to TRBD1. This CDR3 comprises 16 residues. Germline CDR1 KGHDR, CDR2 SFDVKD. Losses at the gene ends were 5 bases for V and 5 bases for J; bases not matched to a gene: 6. In nucleotides, the CDR3 is TGTGCCACCAGTGGTGGGGACAGGGGGCTTCATCAGCCCCAGCATTTT. It codes for CATSGGDRGLHQPQHF.

The chain couples TRBV7-8 to TRBJ2-5, with 9 bases identical to TRBD1. CDR1 is SGHVS, CDR2 FQNEAQ, per germline. V lost 1 base to trimming and J lost 4 bases; unmatched junction nucleotides: 4. CDR3 length equals 15 residues. The CDR3 DNA follows: TGTGCCAGCAGCTTAGGAACAGGGGGCAGAGAGACCCAGTACTTC. Protein product: CASSLGTGGRETQYF.

The DNA for the CDR3 is TGCAGCGTTGTTCACACTGAAGCTTTCTTT. This encodes CSVVHTEAFF. The V and J genes are TRBV29-1 and TRBJ1-1; D uncertain. CDR3 length equals 10 residues. The germline V and J ends were trimmed by 4 bases and 3 bases, with 3 bases remaining between them. CDR1 SQVTM and CDR2 ANQGSEA come from the germline V gene.

The chain recombines TRBV5-4 with TRBJ2-5; D gene ambiguous. This CDR3 contains 14 residues. Germline V gene lookup returns CDR1 SGHNT and CDR2 YYREEE (reference sequence). V lost 1 base and J lost 2, with 9 bases in between. The CDR3 here is CASSLRQEQETQYF. In DNA form, the CDR3 reads TGTGCCAGCAGCTTGCGGCAGGAGCAAGAGACCCAGTACTTC. The full variable domain, in which reference TRBV5-4 and TRBJ2-5 provide the parts outside the CDR3, is ETGVTQSPTHLIKTRGQQVTLRCSSQSGHNTVSWYQQALGQGPQFIFQYYREEENGRGNFPPRFSGLQFPNYSSELNVNALELDDSALYLCASSLRQEQETQYFGPGTRLLVL.